This TCR beta chain was recovered during a study of T cell changes during pregnancy in multiple sclerosis. This table comes from immunoSEQ multiplex PCR, and its TCRdb copy is limited to in-frame clones, with some not included. The table shows about 75,000 clones, with about 93% occurring only once. Trimming stripped 6 bases from V and 2 bases from J, with 10 bases between. CDR1 is MNHEY and CDR2 is SVGAGI in the germline V gene. This CDR3 region has 14 residues. The sequence derives from a female donor with multiple sclerosis, enrolled in a pregnancy study. Sequenced material: CD4+ T cells from peripheral blood mononuclear cells, taken before pregnancy. This sequence joins TRBV6-5 and TRBJ2-2, with D unresolved. The CDR3 coding sequence is TGTGCCAGCAGAATGGAGAGAAACACCGGGGAGCTGTTTTTT. It codes for CASRMERNTGELFF.